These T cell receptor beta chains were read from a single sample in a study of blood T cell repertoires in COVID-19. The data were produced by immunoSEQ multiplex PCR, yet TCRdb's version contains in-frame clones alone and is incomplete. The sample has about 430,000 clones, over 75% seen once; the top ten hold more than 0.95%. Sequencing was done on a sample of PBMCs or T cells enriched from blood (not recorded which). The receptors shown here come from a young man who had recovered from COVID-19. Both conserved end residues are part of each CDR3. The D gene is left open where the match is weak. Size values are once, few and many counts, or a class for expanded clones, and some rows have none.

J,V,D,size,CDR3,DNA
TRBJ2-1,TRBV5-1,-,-,CASSLETNPHNEQFF,TGCGCCAGCAGCTTGGAGACTAACCCTCACAATGAGCAGTTCTTC
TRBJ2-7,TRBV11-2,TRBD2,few,CASSSDGLAGVLAYEQYF,TGTGCCAGCAGTTCTGACGGACTAGCGGGAGTCCTAGCCTACGAGCAGTACTTC
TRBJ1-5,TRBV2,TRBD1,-,CAMGQGILSGNQPQHF,TGTGCCATGGGACAGGGAATCTTATCCGGCAATCAGCCCCAGCATTTT
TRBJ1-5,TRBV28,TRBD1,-,CASSSQGARNQPQHF,TGTGCCAGCAGTTCACAGGGGGCCCGCAATCAGCCCCAGCATTTT
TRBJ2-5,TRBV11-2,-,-,CASSPGTTAETQYF,TGTGCCAGCAGCCCCGGGACAACTGCTGAGACCCAGTACTTC
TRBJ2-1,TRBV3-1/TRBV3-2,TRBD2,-,CASSQISGRDYNEQFF,TGTGCCAGCAGCCAAATTAGCGGGAGAGACTACAATGAGCAGTTCTTC
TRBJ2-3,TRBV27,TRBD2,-,CASSSEREGAGDTQYF,TGTGCCAGCAGTTCCGAGCGGGAGGGGGCGGGGGATACGCAGTATTTT
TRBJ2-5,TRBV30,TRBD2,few,CAWGTSGRAGTQYF,TGTGCCTGGGGGACTAGCGGGAGGGCCGGGACCCAGTACTTC
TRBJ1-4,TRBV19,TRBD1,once,CASRTGEREKLFF,TGTGCCAGTAGGACAGGGGAACGGGAAAAACTGTTTTTT
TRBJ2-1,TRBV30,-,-,CAWSVLASSDEQFF,TGTGCCTGGAGTGTACTTGCCTCCTCGGATGAGCAGTTCTTC
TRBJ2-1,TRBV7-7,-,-,CASSSYGSGDNEQFF,TGTGCTAGCAGCTCCTATGGGAGTGGGGACAATGAGCAGTTCTTC
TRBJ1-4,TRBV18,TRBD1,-,CASSPGTGGVEKLFF,TGTGCCAGCTCACCCGGGACAGGGGGCGTCGAAAAACTGTTTTTT
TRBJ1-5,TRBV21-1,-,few,CASAGQRGVQPQHF,TGTGCCAGCGCCGGACAGAGAGGGGTTCAGCCCCAGCATTTT
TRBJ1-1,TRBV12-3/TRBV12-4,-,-,CASSQTRKKAFF,TGTGCCAGCAGCCAGACTCGAAAAAAAGCTTTCTTT
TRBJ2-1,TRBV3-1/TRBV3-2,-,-,CASSQEIAVSSYNEQFF,TGTGCCAGCAGCCAAGAAATAGCGGTAAGCTCCTACAATGAGCAGTTCTTC
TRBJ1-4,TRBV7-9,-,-,CASSFSGDNEKLFF,TGTGCCAGCAGCTTTTCAGGGGATAATGAAAAACTGTTTTTT
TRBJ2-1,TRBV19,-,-,CASSIARSGVPEQFF,TGTGCCAGTAGTATAGCCCGGTCCGGGGTGCCTGAGCAGTTCTTC
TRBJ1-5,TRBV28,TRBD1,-,CASAQGDLQSRPQHF,TGTGCCAGCGCGCAGGGGGACCTGCAATCACGACCCCAGCATTTT
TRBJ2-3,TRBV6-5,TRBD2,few,CASRRLAGGADTQYF,TGTGCCAGCAGGCGACTAGCGGGAGGGGCTGATACGCAGTATTTT
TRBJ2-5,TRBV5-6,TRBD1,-,CASSLRDRRETQYF,TGTGCCAGCAGCTTGAGGGACAGGCGGGAGACCCAGTACTTC
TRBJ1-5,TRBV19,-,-,CASSMIGGFGNQPQHF,TGTGCCAGTAGTATGATTGGAGGGTTTGGCAATCAGCCCCAGCATTTT
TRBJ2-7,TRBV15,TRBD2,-,CATSRGRLAGAYEQYF,TGTGCCACCAGCAGAGGACGACTAGCGGGGGCATACGAGCAGTACTTC
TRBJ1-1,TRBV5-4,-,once,CASSPRVETVNTEAFF,TGTGCCAGCAGCCCCCGAGTGGAAACAGTGAACACTGAAGCTTTCTTT
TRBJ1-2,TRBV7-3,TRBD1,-,CASSSGTGNYGYTF,TGTGCCAGCAGCTCGGGGACAGGGAACTATGGCTACACCTTC
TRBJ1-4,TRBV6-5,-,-,CASSYKPGNEKLFF,TGTGCCAGCAGTTACAAGCCAGGAAATGAAAAACTGTTTTTT
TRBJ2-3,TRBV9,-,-,CASSVVDEGSDTQYF,TGTGCCAGCAGCGTAGTTGACGAGGGATCAGATACGCAGTATTTT
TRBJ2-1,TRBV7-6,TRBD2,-,CASSLSTGLAGYEQFF,TGTGCCAGCAGCTTATCGACGGGACTAGCGGGCTATGAGCAGTTCTTC
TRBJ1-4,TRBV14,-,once,CASSHRGVREKLFF,TGTGCCAGCAGCCACCGGGGAGTGAGAGAAAAACTGTTTTTT
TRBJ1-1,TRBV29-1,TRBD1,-,CSVDGTGDTEAFF,TGCAGCGTTGATGGAACAGGGGACACTGAAGCTTTCTTT
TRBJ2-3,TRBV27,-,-,CASSSPQGEGTDTQYF,TGTGCCAGCAGTAGCCCCCAGGGGGAGGGCACAGATACGCAGTATTTT
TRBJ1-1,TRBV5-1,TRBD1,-,CASSPGWQGAPEAFF,TGCGCCAGCAGCCCCGGATGGCAGGGGGCCCCTGAAGCTTTCTTT
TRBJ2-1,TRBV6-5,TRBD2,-,CASSSTSGRSNEQFF,TGTGCCAGCAGTTCTACTAGCGGGAGAAGTAATGAGCAGTTCTTC
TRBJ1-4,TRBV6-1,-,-,CASSEGGDEKLFF,TGTGCCAGCAGTGAGGGGGGGGACGAAAAACTGTTTTTT
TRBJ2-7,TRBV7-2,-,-,CASSLKTVKAGTLTYEQYF,TGTGCCAGCAGCTTAAAGACGGTGAAGGCGGGAACACTCACCTACGAGCAGTACTTC
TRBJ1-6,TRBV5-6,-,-,CASSLATGPNSPLHF,TGTGCCAGCAGCTTAGCGACAGGCCCCAATTCACCCCTCCACTTT
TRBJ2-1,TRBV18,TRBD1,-,CASSPTGGNEQFF,TGTGCCAGCTCACCGACAGGGGGAAATGAGCAGTTCTTC
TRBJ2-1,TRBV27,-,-,CASSSGGAYNEQFF,TGTGCCAGCAGTAGTGGCGGAGCCTACAATGAGCAGTTCTTC
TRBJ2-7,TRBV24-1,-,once,CATALRGGEQYF,TGTGCCACAGCCCTTCGAGGAGGCGAGCAGTACTTC
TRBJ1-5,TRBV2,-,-,CASGRDGNQPQHF,TGTGCCAGCGGCAGGGATGGCAATCAGCCCCAGCATTTT
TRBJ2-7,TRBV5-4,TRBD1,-,CASSPRGPSSEQYF,TGTGCCAGCAGCCCCAGGGGGCCAAGCTCCGAGCAGTACTTC
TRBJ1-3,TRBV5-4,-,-,CASTLRGGTGGNTIYF,TGTGCCAGCACCCTACGAGGCGGGACGGGTGGAAACACCATATATTTT
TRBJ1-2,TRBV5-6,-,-,CASSFTGPYGYTF,TGTGCCAGCAGCTTTACAGGGCCCTATGGCTACACCTTC
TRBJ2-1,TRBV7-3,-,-,CASSKSGTNRVGEQFF,TGTGCCAGCAGCAAATCCGGGACTAACAGGGTGGGTGAGCAGTTCTTC
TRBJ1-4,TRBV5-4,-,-,CASSSSGKGNEKLFF,TGTGCCAGCAGCTCCTCAGGGAAGGGGAATGAAAAACTGTTTTTT
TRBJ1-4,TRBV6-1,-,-,CASSEEVLTNAPTNEKLFF,TGTGCCAGCAGTGAAGAAGTACTAACAAATGCCCCAACTAATGAAAAACTGTTTTTT
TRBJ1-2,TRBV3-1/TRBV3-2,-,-,CASSLGYGQHSAGYTF,TGTGCCAGCAGCCTAGGGTACGGACAGCACTCGGCTGGCTACACCTTC
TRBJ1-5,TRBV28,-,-,CASSLAGREGFQPQHF,TGTGCCAGCAGTCTTGCTGGCAGGGAAGGGTTCCAGCCCCAGCATTTT
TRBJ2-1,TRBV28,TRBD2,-,CASKWASGGPSYNEQFF,TGTGCCAGCAAATGGGCTTCGGGAGGGCCTTCGTACAATGAGCAGTTCTTC
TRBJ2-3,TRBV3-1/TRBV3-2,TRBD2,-,CASSQVGGEDTQYF,TGTGCCAGCAGCCAAGTGGGGGGGGAGGATACGCAGTATTTT
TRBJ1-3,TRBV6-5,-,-,CASSYGQIGNTIYF,TGTGCCAGCAGTTACGGGCAGATAGGAAACACCATATATTTT
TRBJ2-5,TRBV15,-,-,CATSRDRLSQETQYF,TGTGCCACCAGCAGAGATCGCCTATCTCAAGAGACCCAGTACTTC
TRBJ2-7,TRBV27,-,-,CASSSYRAMYEQYF,TGTGCCAGCAGTTCATACAGGGCGATGTACGAGCAGTACTTC
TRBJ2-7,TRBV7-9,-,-,CASSLVQGSSSYEQYF,TGTGCCAGCAGCTTAGTCCAGGGGTCGAGCTCCTACGAGCAGTACTTC
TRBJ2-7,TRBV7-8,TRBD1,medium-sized,CASSSRDRVKSISYEQYF,TGTGCCAGCAGCTCCCGTGACAGGGTTAAGTCCATCTCCTACGAGCAGTACTTC
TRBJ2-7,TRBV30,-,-,CAWSTGLREQYF,TGTGCCTGGAGTACAGGGTTGCGGGAGCAGTACTTC
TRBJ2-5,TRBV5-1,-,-,CASSTLRGQETQYF,TGCGCCAGCAGCACATTAAGGGGCCAAGAGACCCAGTACTTC
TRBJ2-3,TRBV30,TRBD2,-,CARASGSLTQYF,TGTGCCCGAGCTAGCGGGAGTTTAACGCAGTATTTT
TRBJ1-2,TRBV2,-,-,CASSEQDYGYTF,TGTGCCAGCAGTGAACAGGACTATGGCTACACCTTC
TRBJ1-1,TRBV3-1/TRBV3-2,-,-,CASSRGGSMNTEAFF,TGTGCCAGCAGCCGAGGAGGGAGCATGAACACTGAAGCTTTCTTT
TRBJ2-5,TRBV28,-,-,CASMRAQETQYF,TGTGCCAGCATGCGCGCCCAAGAGACCCAGTACTTC